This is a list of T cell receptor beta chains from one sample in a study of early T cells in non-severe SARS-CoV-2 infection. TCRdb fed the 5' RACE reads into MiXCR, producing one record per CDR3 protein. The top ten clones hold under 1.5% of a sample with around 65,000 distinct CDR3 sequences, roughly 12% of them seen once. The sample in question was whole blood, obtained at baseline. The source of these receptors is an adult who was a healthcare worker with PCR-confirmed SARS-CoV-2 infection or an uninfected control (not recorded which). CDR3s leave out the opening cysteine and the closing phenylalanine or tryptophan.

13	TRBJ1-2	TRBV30	AWSVFLRAGYGYT
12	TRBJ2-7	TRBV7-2	ASSLLAGDYEQY
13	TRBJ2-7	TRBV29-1	SAGTSGGFGYEQY
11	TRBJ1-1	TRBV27	ASSLYGQGVAF
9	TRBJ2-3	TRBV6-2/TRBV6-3	ASRTILAQY
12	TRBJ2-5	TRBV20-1	SAGPTGVQETQY
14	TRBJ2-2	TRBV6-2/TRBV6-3	ASSLQGVVGTGELF
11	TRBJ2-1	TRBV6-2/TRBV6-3	ASSGTSENEQF
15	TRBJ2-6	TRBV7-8	ASSSPDSPSGANVLT
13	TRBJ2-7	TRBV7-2	ASSFSGGAYLEQY
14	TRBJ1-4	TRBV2	ASRERAGGRNEKLF
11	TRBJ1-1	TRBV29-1	SVRAGSYTEAF
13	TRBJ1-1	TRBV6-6	ASSYNPEINTEAF
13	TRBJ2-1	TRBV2	ASSTPGLAGDEQF
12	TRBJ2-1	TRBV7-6	ASRRGQGLGEQF
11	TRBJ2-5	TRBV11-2	ASSSGYSETQY
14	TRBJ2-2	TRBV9	ASSVAGRGGTGELF
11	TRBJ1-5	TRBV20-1	SALDSSNQPQH
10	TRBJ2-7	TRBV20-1	SAPESGDQQY
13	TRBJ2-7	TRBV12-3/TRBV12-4	ASSSKTHTADEQY
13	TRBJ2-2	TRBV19	ASSISGGGDGELF
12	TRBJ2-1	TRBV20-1	SARPYGINNEQF
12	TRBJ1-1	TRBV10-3	AIGRDRGNTEAF
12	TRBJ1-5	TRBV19	ASNGQAFNQPQH
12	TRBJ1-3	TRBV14	ASGVGAAGNTIY
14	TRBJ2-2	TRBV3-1	ASSQNTGEITGELF
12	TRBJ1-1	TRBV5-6	ASSDGTGGPEAF
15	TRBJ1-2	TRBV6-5	ASSYSREGKNYYGYT
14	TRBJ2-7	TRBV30	AWSAGLAGTVYEQY
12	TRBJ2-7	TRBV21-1	ASSKENGAYEQY
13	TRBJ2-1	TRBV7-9	ASSLGTVIYNEQF
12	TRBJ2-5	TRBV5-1	ASSLFSDQETQY
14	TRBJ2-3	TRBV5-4	ASSLIAQGTRDTQY
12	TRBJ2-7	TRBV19	ASSILSGENEQY
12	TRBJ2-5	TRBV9	ASSVATAGGTQY
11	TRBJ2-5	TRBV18	ASSPPNQETQY
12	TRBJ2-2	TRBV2	ASSEFRATGELF